The clone carrying this T cell receptor (beta chain) was seen many times. Its specificity is not known. This entry belongs to a study of identical twins. Template switching introduced a universal primer site, and the cDNA bore unique molecular identifiers. TCRdb processed the 5' RACE reads anew with MiXCR; each CDR3 protein has one entry. The sample comprises fewer than 650,000 distinct CDR3 sequences, 7% to 7.5% of which are singletons, and 1.6% rests with the top ten. General study results and limits: Interpretation of the results relied on cross-sectional statistical analysis and not on following the same donors. A partial confounding effect on zero-insertion analyses could come from invariant MAIT and iNKT cells.

Unmatched junction bases numbered 8, after V lost 4 bases and J lost 5 bases. Germline V gene data show CDR1 as LGHDT and CDR2 as YNNKEL (reference sequence). The CDR3 is made up of 16 amino acids. The data also belong to a second study, concerning yellow fever vaccine responses in identical twins. As reported in that work: Twins showed a vaccine T cell response that reportedly seemed partly convergent, partly personalized.

The chain joins TRBV3-1 to TRBJ2-5; 12 nucleotides match TRBD2. The specimen was PBMCs. The clonotype originates from a woman between 18 and 29 years old in good health. As DNA, the CDR3 is TGTGCCAGCAGCCTCCCTAGCGGGAGGGCCGACGAGACCCAGTACTTC. This codes for CASSLPSGRADETQYF.